The next 14 T cell receptor beta chains were all read from a single sample in a study of shared T cell receptors in the human thymus. Here immunoSEQ multiplex PCR was the method, and the copy in TCRdb shows in-frame clones only, minus some. The sample shows hundreds of thousands of clones, 85% to 90% of them seen only once. These data also formed part of another study, on human thymus T cells.

The sample comprised thymocytes. The receptor source for this set is a boy in the first two years of life with a congenital heart defect.

The chain carries TRBV6-1 and TRBJ2-7; TRBD2 is a possible D gene (5 bases). The V gene's germline CDR1 is MNHNS and CDR2 SASEGT. Trimming pared 7 bases from V and 4 bases from J, leaving 14 bases between. The CDR3 runs 13 residues. The CDR3: CASTDTGEYEQYF. In DNA, the CDR3 is TGTGCCAGCACCGACACCGGGGAGTACGAGCAGTACTTC.

This clone occurred a few times. The genes are TRBV5-8 and TRBJ1-1; TRBD1 might be the D (5 bases). Germline CDR1 reads SGHTS; CDR2 reads YDEGEE. Trimming cost V 0 bases and J 0 bases, with 9 bases left between them. There are 15 residues in the CDR3. This CDR3 is CASSLEGHLNTEAFF. The DNA of the CDR3 is TGTGCCAGCAGCTTGGAAGGACATTTGAACACTGAAGCTTTCTTT.

The chain has TRBV27 and TRBJ2-7; D gene ambiguous. Deletions cut 6 bases from V and 5 bases from J, with 14 bases between. Germline V gene lookup returns CDR1 MNHEY and CDR2 SMNVEV (reference sequence). CDR3 length: 13 amino acids. The CDR3 coding sequence is TGTGCCAGCAGCCCGAGCCCTCGCCACGAGCAGTACTTC. Translated: CASSPSPRHEQYF.

V and J are TRBV16 and TRBJ1-4; D gene unclear. Germline V gives CDR1 KGHSY, CDR2 FQNENV. The ends were cut back, 0 bases at V and 8 bases at J, with 10 bases in the middle. The CDR3 is 14 residues long. CDR3 in DNA: TGTGCCAGCAGCCAATCGAGGAGGGCAGAAAAACTGTTTTTT. Translation: CASSQSRRAEKLFF.

The gene calls are TRBV18 and TRBJ1-2; 12 positions match TRBD1. The ends lost 4 bases at V and 4 bases at J; junction bases unmatched: 10. The CDR3 has 17 amino acids. In germline, CDR1 is KGHSH, CDR2 LQKENI. In DNA form, the CDR3 reads TGTGCCAGCTCACGTCCGGGACAGGGGGCCGGGCCCTATGGCTACACCTTC. It encodes CASSRPGQGAGPYGYTF.

The chain has TRBV28 and TRBJ1-5; D not certain. Trimming took 1 base from V and 3 from J, leaving 7 bases between them. This CDR3 has 14 amino acids. CDR1 and CDR2 from the germline V gene are MDHEN and SYDVKM. DNA of the CDR3: TGTGCCAGCAGTTTATCAGCGATCAATCAGCCCCAGCATTTT. It encodes CASSLSAINQPQHF.

The rearrangement uses TRBV18 and TRBJ2-2; 9 nucleotides match TRBD1. Trimming removed 6 bases from V and 6 bases from J; junction bases left unmatched: 14. Germline V gene data show CDR1 as KGHSH and CDR2 as LQKENI. The length of the CDR3 is 17 residues. CDR3: CASSDRGGGSEPGELFF. In nucleotides, the CDR3 is TGTGCCAGCTCGGACAGGGGCGGAGGGTCGGAGCCCGGGGAGCTGTTTTTT.

V is TRBV14 and J is TRBJ2-1; D may be TRBD2 (6 bases). Per the germline V gene, CDR1 is SGHDN and CDR2 is FVKESK. V was trimmed by 3 bases and J by 6 bases, leaving 12 bases between them. The CDR3 spans 14 residues. Written as DNA, the CDR3 is TGTGCCAGCAGCCATGGCCGGGAGCTCAATGAGCAGTTCTTC. This translates into CASSHGRELNEQFF.

This chain uses TRBV2 with TRBJ2-5; TRBD2 matches at 11 bases. V lost 8 bases to trimming and J lost 5 bases; unmatched junction nucleotides: 10. Germline loops: CDR1 SNHLY, CDR2 FYNNEI. The CDR3 covers 15 residues. The CDR3 spells CASPRLAGCDETQYF. In DNA, the CDR3 is TGTGCCAGCCCCCGACTAGCGGGATGTGACGAGACCCAGTACTTC.

This chain joins TRBV7-8 and TRBJ2-3; D remains unclear. CDR3 size: 12 residues. CDR1 is SGHVS, CDR2 FQNEAQ, per germline. V was cut by 7 bases and J by 4 bases, with 9 bases left in between. CDR3 coding DNA: TGTGCCAGCAACTCCCGTGCAGATACGCAGTATTTT. The encoded protein is CASNSRADTQYF.

The chain has TRBV5-8 and TRBJ2-2; 7 positions match TRBD2. V was pared by 4 bases and J by 0 bases, with 12 bases of the junction left unmatched. The CDR3 has 18 amino acids. The germline V gene has CDR1 SGHTS and CDR2 YDEGEE. CDR3 sequence reads: CASSHGGKGLPNTGELFF. The CDR3 nucleotides are TGTGCCAGCAGCCACGGGGGAAAGGGACTACCGAACACCGGGGAGCTGTTTTTT.

The V gene is TRBV7-2, the J gene TRBJ2-7, with 12 bases aligning to TRBD1. CDR3 length: 16 residues. The germline V gene encodes CDR1 SGHTA and CDR2 FQGNSA. The V segment lost 5 bases and the J segment 3 bases; nucleotides outside the gene matches: 8. The CDR3 protein is CASSPTRDRGLYEQYF. The CDR3 bases are TGTGCCAGCAGCCCGACCCGGGACAGGGGGCTCTACGAGCAGTACTTC.

This chain uses TRBV5-4 with TRBJ2-1, with 7 bases lining up with TRBD2. The junction had 7 bases not matched to a gene; V was cut back by 1 base and J by 3 bases. The germline V gene encodes CDR1 SGHNT and CDR2 YYREEE (reference sequence). The CDR3 has 16 residues. DNA of the CDR3: TGTGCCAGCAGCTTGAGGCCTAGCGGTTACTACAATGAGCAGTTCTTC. Its protein is CASSLRPSGYYNEQFF. The variable domain in full, with the rest retrieved from reference TRBV5-4 and TRBJ2-1, is ETGVTQSPTHLIKTRGQQVTLRCSSQSGHNTVSWYQQALGQGPQFIFQYYREEENGRGNFPPRFSGLQFPNYSSELNVNALELDDSALYLCASSLRPSGYYNEQFFGPGTRLTVL.

In nucleotides, the CDR3 is TGTGCCAGCAGCCAAGCCCCCCCGCAGGGGGCGGCCTACGAGCAGTACTTC. It is translated as CASSQAPPQGAAYEQYF. The rearrangement links TRBV5-5 to TRBJ2-7, with TRBD1 identical over 8 bases. The trim removed 4 bases at V and 2 bases at J, leaving 14 bases unmatched. Germline V lookup: CDR1 SGHKS, CDR2 YYEKEE (reference sequence). The CDR3 has 17 amino acids.